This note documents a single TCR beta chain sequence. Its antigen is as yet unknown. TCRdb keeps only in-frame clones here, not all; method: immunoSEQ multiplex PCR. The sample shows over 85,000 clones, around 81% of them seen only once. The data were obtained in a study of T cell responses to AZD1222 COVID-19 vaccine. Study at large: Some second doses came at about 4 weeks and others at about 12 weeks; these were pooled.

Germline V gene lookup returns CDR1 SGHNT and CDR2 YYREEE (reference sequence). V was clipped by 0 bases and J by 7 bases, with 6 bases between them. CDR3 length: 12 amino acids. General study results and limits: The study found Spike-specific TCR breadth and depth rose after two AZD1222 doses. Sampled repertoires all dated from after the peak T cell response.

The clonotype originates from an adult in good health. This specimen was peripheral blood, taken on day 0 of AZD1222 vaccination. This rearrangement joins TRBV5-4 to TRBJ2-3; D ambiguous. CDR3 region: CASSLAGNTQYF. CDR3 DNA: TGTGCCAGCAGCTTGGCCGGAAATACGCAGTATTTT.